This T cell receptor beta chain was found in a study of post-analysis software for immune sequencing data. Study information: Secondary progressive, relapsing-remitting and progressive-relapsing multiple sclerosis were among the included disease courses. Whole-study results and caveats: Patients showed TRBV5-6, TRBV5-1 and TRBV20-1 among several TRBV segments more frequent than in controls. Controls showed significantly higher normalized Chao1 diversity than did multiple sclerosis patients.

J lost 9 bases, V lost 0 bases, and 4 bases had no gene match. Germline V gene sequence: CDR1 MNHEY, CDR2 SVGAGI. The CDR3 contains 14 residues. Incorporated into the TCR beta cDNA libraries were unique molecular identifiers, which served to reduce PCR and sequencing biases. A population of 1 to 10 million T cells gave rise to around 530,000 cDNA molecules. TCRdb passed the PCR reads through MiXCR, listing each CDR3 protein once. The sample has hundreds of thousands of distinct CDR3 sequences, approximately 60% seen once. This clonotype was detected once. Its target is not known. V gene TRBV6-5 combines with J gene TRBJ2-1, with 8 bases identical to TRBD2. Sequencing input: blood. The TCR comes from a girl aged 2-9 years with multiple sclerosis. CDR3 region: CASSYSGREGEQFF. CDR3 coding DNA: TGTGCCAGCAGTTACTCCGGGAGGGAGGGTGAGCAGTTCTTC.